The 10 T cell receptor beta chains listed next were all sequenced from one sample in a study of T cell responses to AZD1222 COVID-19 vaccine. Sequencing was performed with immunoSEQ multiplex PCR; in TCRdb, only in-frame clones are kept and a portion is missing. This sample has more than 110,000 clones, with approximately 90% found just once. The starting material was peripheral blood, obtained on day 0 of AZD1222 vaccination. These receptors all come from an adult in good health.

The chain couples TRBV19 to TRBJ1-6; no firm D call. The germline CDR1 and CDR2 sequences are LNHDA and SQIVND (reference sequence). Trimming removed 3 bases at V and 8 bases at J, with 17 bases between. The CDR3 spans 16 residues. CDR3 in amino acids: CASSMAKILGDSPLHF. The CDR3 DNA reads as TGTGCCAGTAGTATGGCGAAAATTCTAGGCGATTCACCCCTCCACTTT.

The chain couples TRBV20-1 to TRBJ2-4, with 9 bases lining up with TRBD1. CDR1 DFQATT and CDR2 SNEGSKA come from the germline V gene (reference sequence). Trimming at V came to 3 bases and at J to 8 bases, leaving 8 bases not matched to a gene. The CDR3 runs to 14 residues. CDR3 protein: CSASGGQGGDIQYF. For the CDR3, the DNA is TGCAGTGCTAGTGGGGGACAGGGAGGAGACATTCAGTACTTC.

This chain joins TRBV7-9 and TRBJ2-1; TRBD2 is a possible D gene (5 bases). The CDR3 is 12 residues long. With 1 base removed from V and 10 bases from J, the gap between germline ends came to 8 bases. Germline V lookup: CDR1 SEHNR, CDR2 FQNEAQ (reference sequence). The CDR3 here is CASSLGGWEQFF. CDR3 nucleotides: TGTGCCAGCAGCTTAGGAGGGTGGGAGCAGTTCTTC.

The rearrangement uses TRBV19 and TRBJ1-3; D is unclear. The germline gives CDR1 LNHDA, CDR2 SQIVND (reference sequence). There are 15 residues in the CDR3. V shed 11 bases and J shed 0 bases, with 17 bases lying between them. Here the CDR3 DNA reads TGTGCCTGCCAGGACGGACCGAACTCTGGAAACACCATATATTTT. Its protein is CACQDGPNSGNTIYF.

V gene TRBV11-2 combines with J gene TRBJ1-4; D is unclear. This CDR3 region has 16 residues. Germline-derived CDR1 and CDR2 are SGHAT and FQNNGV. The V end lost 3 bases, the J end lost 2 bases, and 13 bases lay between the germline ends. DNA for the CDR3: TGTGCCAGCAGCTTGGACCGATCTTATACTAATGAAAAACTGTTTTTT. Translated, it gives CASSLDRSYTNEKLFF.

This clone was picked up a small number of times. V usage is TRBV3-1 (or the pseudogene TRBV3-2) and J usage is TRBJ1-2, with 10 nucleotides matching TRBD1. Germline V gene data show CDR1 as LGHDT and CDR2 as YNNKEL (reference sequence). After removal of 4 bases from V and 3 bases from J, the junction contained 5 bases not matched to a gene. The CDR3 length is 15 residues. The CDR3 DNA is TGTGCCAGCAGCCGAGACAGGGGGCGCGACTATGGCTACACCTTC. It yields the protein CASSRDRGRDYGYTF.

This clone was recorded only once. The same CDR3 also results from other DNA sequences found in this sample. The rearrangement uses TRBV24-1 and TRBJ1-5; D not certain. The germline CDR1 and CDR2 sequences are KGHDR and SFDVKD. With 1 base removed from V and 7 bases from J, the gap between germline ends came to 4 bases. The CDR3 runs to 12 residues. The CDR3 spells CATSDFGQPQHF. CDR3 bases: TGTGCCACCAGTGATTTTGGCCAGCCCCAGCATTTT.

This chain uses TRBV7-2 with TRBJ2-7; no definite D call. With 1 base removed from V and 0 bases from J, the gap between germline ends came to 13 bases. In germline, CDR1 is SGHTA, CDR2 FQGNSA. The CDR3 sequence is 16 residues long. The CDR3: CASSLEVASHSYEQYF. CDR3 bases: TGTGCCAGCAGCTTAGAAGTTGCGAGCCACTCCTACGAGCAGTACTTC.

The chain is built from TRBV5-4 and TRBJ2-2; 7 nucleotides align to TRBD2. V shed 0 bases and J 3 bases; nucleotides not matched to a gene: 2. From germline, CDR1 is SGHNT and CDR2 YYREEE (reference sequence). The CDR3 consists of 15 residues. The CDR3 sequence: CASSLALADTGELFF. The CDR3 DNA reads as TGTGCCAGCAGCTTGGCTCTAGCGGACACCGGGGAGCTGTTTTTT.

The chain carries TRBV4-3 and TRBJ2-1, with D hard to call. The CDR3 loop spans 16 amino acids. Between the trimmed V and J ends, which lost 0 bases and 2 bases, there was a span of 11 bases. Germline V gene data show CDR1 as LGHNA and CDR2 as YSLEER. The CDR3 region is CASSQDTQIPYNEQFF. CDR3 sequence (DNA): TGCGCCAGCAGCCAAGATACCCAGATACCCTACAATGAGCAGTTCTTC.